This T cell receptor beta chain derives from a study of T cells in localized non-small cell lung cancer. Findings of the study overall: Because researchers sequenced only one region of the tumor, heterogeneity is still possible.

Looked up from germline, CDR1 is MGHRA and CDR2 is YSYEKL. V lost 3 bases, J lost 3 bases, and 14 bases lay in between. The CDR3 is 15 residues long. Concerning this clone itself: Its target is not known.

Sequencing used immunoSEQ multiplex PCR; TCRdb keeps in-frame clones, though not all of them. Of around 78,000 clones listed, 88% are singletons. The clonotype comes from a woman aged 40-69 years with stage I squamous cell lung carcinoma. The V call is TRBV4-1, the J call TRBJ1-1; maybe TRBD1 (6 bases). The source material was peripheral blood, sampled before any cancer treatment. The CDR3 bases are TGCGCCAGCAGCCAGGACGGGGGCCGCGACACTGAAGCTTTCTTT. This sequence encodes CASSQDGGRDTEAFF.